This T cell receptor beta chain was sequenced during a study of shared T cell receptors in the human thymus. The V end was cut by 1 base, the J end by 0 bases, with 13 bases between. Germline V gene sequence: CDR1 MNHNS, CDR2 SASEGT. This CDR3 region has 18 residues. TCRdb's table, derived via immunoSEQ multiplex PCR, lists solely in-frame clones and lacks some. The data show about 660,000 clones, about 87% seen once. In addition, the sample was reused for a study of human thymus T cells. That work states: There were highly overlapping thymic repertoires among unrelated individuals, as related research reported.

Material for sequencing was thymocytes. The chain has TRBV6-1 and TRBJ2-6, with a tentative D call TRBD2 (6 bases). The clonotype was recovered from a boy younger than two with a congenital heart defect. The CDR3 loop reads CASSEGGLSDSGANVLTF. In DNA form, the CDR3 reads TGTGCCAGCAGTGAAGGGGGACTTTCAGACTCTGGGGCCAACGTCCTGACTTTC.